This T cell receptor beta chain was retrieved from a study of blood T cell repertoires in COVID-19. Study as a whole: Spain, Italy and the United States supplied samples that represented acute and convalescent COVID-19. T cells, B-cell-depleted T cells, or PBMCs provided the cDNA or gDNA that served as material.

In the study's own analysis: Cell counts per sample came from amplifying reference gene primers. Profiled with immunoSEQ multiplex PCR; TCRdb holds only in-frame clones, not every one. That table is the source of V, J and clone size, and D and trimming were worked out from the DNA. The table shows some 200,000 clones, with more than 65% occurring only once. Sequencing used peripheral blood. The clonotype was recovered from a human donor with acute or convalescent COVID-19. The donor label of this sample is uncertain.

CDR3 region: CASSGTVYPQHF. The CDR3 DNA sequence: TGTGCCAGCAGCGGGACAGTTTACCCCCAGCATTTT. The V gene is TRBV2, the J gene TRBJ1-5; TRBD1 matches at 7 bases. The ends lost 6 bases at V and 10 bases at J; junction bases unmatched: 6. CDR1 is SNHLY and CDR2 is FYNNEI in the germline V gene. The length of the CDR3 is 12 residues.